This note documents a single T cell receptor beta chain sequence. The sample belongs to a study of spatial heterogeneity in lung cancer. TCRdb analysed the 5' RACE reads with MiXCR anew, one entry per CDR3 protein. Counted here are 89,000 or so distinct CDR3 sequences, approximately 20% occurring once; the ten biggest clones make up 5.5% to 7%. V was cut by 2 bases and J by 0 bases, with 8 bases left in between. The CDR3 has 14 residues. CDR1 DFQATT and CDR2 SNEGSKA come from the germline V gene (reference sequence). Time point given: sample taken at primary tumor resection. Unsorted whole RNA samples from tumor, nontumor lung or frozen PBMC were sequenced.

This sequence originates from a male donor with early-stage non-small cell lung cancer. The chain joins TRBV20-1 to TRBJ2-1, with D perhaps TRBD2 (6 bases). The sequencing here drew on PBMCs, taken at surgery. The CDR3 is CSARRGSSYNEQFF. The CDR3 coding sequence is TGCAGTGCTAGACGGGGGAGCTCCTACAATGAGCAGTTCTTC.